These T cell receptor beta chains were read from a single sample in a study of T cells in Graves' hyperthyroidism and ophthalmopathy. One entry per CDR3 protein, called by TCRdb with MiXCR from the multiplex PCR reads. The table has around 620,000 distinct CDR3 sequences, around 15% seen once. Sequencing was done on a sample of blood. These receptors all come from a woman in her twenties or thirties with Graves' hyperthyroidism. The CDR3 runs from the conserved cysteine through the conserved F or W. The D gene is left open where the match is weak. The size entry is marked missing in some rows and otherwise reads once, few, many or a size class.

clone_size	v_call	d_call	j_call	cdr3_aa	cdr3_nt
.	TRBV7-2	.	TRBJ2-3	CASSFQPGGSGADTQYF	TGTGCCAGCAGCTTCCAACCGGGGGGCTCCGGCGCAGATACGCAGTATTTT
.	TRBV11-1	.	TRBJ2-4	CASSFVPGRKNIQYF	TGTGCCAGCAGCTTCGTCCCAGGAAGAAAAAACATTCAGTACTTC
few	TRBV20-1	TRBD2	TRBJ2-7	CSARDPGLASEQYF	TGCAGTGCTAGAGATCCCGGACTAGCCAGTGAGCAGTACTTC
many	TRBV2	.	TRBJ1-1	CASSELEGDTEAFF	TGTGCCAGCAGTGAGTTGGAAGGGGACACTGAAGCTTTCTTT
many	TRBV3-1	.	TRBJ1-1	CASSLSAGTVLTSEAFF	TGTGCCAGCAGCCTATCTGCTGGGACCGTCCTGACTAGTGAAGCTTTCTTT
.	TRBV27	TRBD2	TRBJ2-7	CASSFTGGGSYEQYF	TGTGCCAGCAGTTTCACGGGAGGAGGCTCCTACGAGCAGTACTTC
.	TRBV12-3/TRBV12-4	.	TRBJ1-2	CASSGTFYGYTF	TGTGCCAGCAGTGGGACCTTCTATGGCTACACCTTC
many	TRBV28	.	TRBJ1-4	CASSPRPAYNEKLFF	TGTGCCAGCAGTCCCAGGCCTGCTTATAATGAAAAACTGTTTTTT
many	TRBV13	TRBD1	TRBJ2-7	CASRCEGTGDYEQYF	TGTGCCAGCAGGTGCGAGGGGACAGGGGATTACGAGCAGTACTTC
many	TRBV20-1	.	TRBJ1-1	CSARPRGNTEAFF	TGCAGTGCGCGCCCTAGAGGGAACACTGAAGCTTTCTTT
.	TRBV5-1	.	TRBJ2-7	CASSSGSVNYNEQYF	TGCGCCAGCAGCTCCGGGAGTGTCAACTACAACGAGCAGTACTTC
many	TRBV18	.	TRBJ1-1	CASSPGRGLNTEAFF	TGTGCCAGCTCACCGGGGCGCGGCTTGAACACTGAAGCTTTCTTT
few	TRBV20-1	TRBD2	TRBJ2-3	CSGAREGTDTQYF	TGCAGTGGTGCGCGGGAGGGCACAGATACGCAGTATTTT
many	TRBV6-1	TRBD2	TRBJ2-7	CASSQAGGSYEQYF	TGTGCCAGCAGTCAAGCGGGAGGGTCTTACGAGCAGTACTTC
.	TRBV20-1	.	TRBJ1-5	CSARDPRGGSNQPQHF	TGCAGTGCTAGAGACCCGAGGGGGGGGAGCAATCAGCCCCAGCATTTT
.	TRBV2	.	TRBJ2-1	CASSGEAGSYNEQFF	TGTGCCAGCAGTGGGGAGGCCGGGTCCTACAATGAGCAGTTCTTC
.	TRBV9	.	TRBJ2-7	CASSEAPDYEQYF	TGTGCCAGCAGCGAGGCCCCAGACTACGAGCAGTACTTC
many	TRBV30	TRBD2	TRBJ2-1	CAWSRGLAGINEQFF	TGTGCCTGGAGTCGTGGACTAGCGGGGATCAATGAGCAGTTCTTC